Reported below is one TCR beta chain. This CDR3 is built from 17 residues. The germline V gene has CDR1 SGHTA and CDR2 FQGTGA. This entry is derived from a study of monozygotic twins with inflammatory bowel disease. Whole blood supplied total RNA, and T cells were not sorted. TCRdb re-called the 5' RACE reads and shows each CDR3 protein once, DNA omitted. In total, the table holds hundreds of thousands of distinct CDR3 sequences. Sequencing was done on a sample of blood. The chain links TRBV7-3 to TRBJ2-6; lacking DNA, the TRBD1 call made by TCRdb goes unchecked. The source of this sequence is a human donor with ulcerative colitis or Crohn's disease, or a healthy co-twin of an affected twin (not recorded which). This chain's CDR3 is CASSARDRVSGANVLTF.